The clone carrying this T cell receptor beta chain was seen a single time. Antigen unknown. Trimming left V 2 bases short and J 4 bases short, with 15 bases between. Germline CDR1 MNHEY, CDR2 SVGAGI. The CDR3 consists of 16 residues. PCR involved 60 Vbeta and 13 Jbeta primers. The repertoire was sequenced with immunoSEQ multiplex PCR; TCRdb's copy has only in-frame clones and lacks some. Here the sample spans over 200,000 clones, almost 80% being singletons. The sample is drawn from a study of cytomegalovirus exposure and HLA in healthy donors. Study conclusions and caveats: When a later analysis compared HLA-associated TCR beta chains with equally common others, the HLA-associated chains turned out to be more clonally expanded and to have lower generation probabilities.

Input material: PBMCs. The sequence was obtained from a male donor in good health and CMV-seronegative. The V gene is TRBV6-5, the J gene TRBJ1-3; weak D call: TRBD1 (6 bases). The CDR3 is CASSYDRRGAGNTIYF. CDR3 DNA sequence: TGTGCCAGCAGTTACGATCGACGGGGGGCGGGAAACACCATATATTTT.